One and the same sample provided the 24 T cell receptor beta chains below, sequenced in a study of cytomegalovirus exposure and HLA in healthy donors. PCR amplification relied on 60 Vbeta primers (plus 13 Jbeta primers). The table came from immunoSEQ multiplex PCR; TCRdb's copy has only in-frame clones and leaves some out. Of 150,000 to 200,000 clones listed, less than 80% are singletons. Sequenced material: PBMCs. These receptors were taken from a man in his forties in good health and CMV-seronegative.

V usage is TRBV28 and J usage is TRBJ2-1; the match to TRBD2 covers 9 bases. The CDR3 loop spans 20 amino acids. V shed 2 bases, J shed 8 bases, and the junction held 22 bases outside the gene matches. Per the germline V gene, CDR1 is MDHEN and CDR2 is SYDVKM. CDR3 DNA: TGTGCCAGCAGTTTAACCACAGGGCCCCTTCTTCGCGGGGGGGCCGATGAGCAGTTCTTC. This encodes CASSLTTGPLLRGGADEQFF.

This rearrangement joins TRBV7-9 to TRBJ1-2; unclear D gene. This CDR3 region has 13 residues. In germline, CDR1 is SEHNR, CDR2 FQNEAQ (reference sequence). V was cut by 0 bases and J by 5 bases, with 7 bases left in between. The CDR3 region is CASSLAEEYGYTF. The CDR3, as DNA: TGTGCCAGCAGCTTAGCGGAGGAGTATGGCTACACCTTC.

The chain uses TRBV7-9 and TRBJ1-2; 7 nucleotides line up with TRBD1. The CDR3 totals 15 residues. Germline V lookup: CDR1 SEHNR, CDR2 FQNEAQ (reference sequence). V shed 2 bases and J 3 bases; nucleotides not matched to a gene: 6. This CDR3 is CASSLRQGTDYGYTF. The CDR3 DNA sequence: TGTGCCAGCAGCTTAAGACAGGGAACCGACTATGGCTACACCTTC.

The chain is built from TRBV27 and TRBJ1-6; D uncertain. Trimming removed 2 bases from V and 0 bases from J, with 17 bases in between. Per the germline V gene, CDR1 is MNHEY and CDR2 is SMNVEV (reference sequence). The length of the CDR3 is 19 residues. As DNA, the CDR3 is TGTGCCAGCAGTTTAATCCCCCCCCCGAGGAGCTCCTATAATTCACCCCTCCACTTT. Translated: CASSLIPPPRSSYNSPLHF.

The chain joins TRBV7-2 to TRBJ2-1, with 10 bases matching TRBD2. The CDR3 has 16 amino acids. V gave up 1 base and J gave up 7 bases; unmatched junction bases: 7. The V gene's germline CDR1 is SGHTA and CDR2 FQGNSA. CDR3 coding DNA: TGTGCCAGCAGCTTAGGGGCAGCGGGAGGGCCAAATGAGCAGTTCTTC. It is translated as CASSLGAAGGPNEQFF.

The V and J genes are TRBV29-1 and TRBJ2-1, with a weak D call TRBD2 (5 bases). The CDR3 is 12 amino acids. Trimming took off 4 bases at V and 6 bases at J, with 10 bases between the two ends. Germline lookup yields CDR1 SQVTM and CDR2 ANQGSEA. The CDR3 DNA sequence: TGCAGCGTTGCCCGAGAGGGCAATGAGCAGTTCTTC. It translates to CSVAREGNEQFF.

This clone has only one observation. The gene calls are TRBV13 and TRBJ2-3; 15 bases align to TRBD2. This CDR3 spans 17 amino acids. In germline, CDR1 is PRHDT, CDR2 FYEKMQ (reference sequence). The trim removed 4 bases at V and 3 bases at J, leaving 5 bases unmatched. CDR3 bases: TGTGCCAGCAGCTCCGGACTAGCGGGAGGGGCAACAGATACGCAGTATTTT. Translating it yields CASSSGLAGGATDTQYF. The complete variable domain, with remaining parts taken from reference TRBV13 and TRBJ2-3, reads AAGVIQSPRHLIKEKRETATLKCYPIPRHDTVYWYQQGPGQDPQFLISFYEKMQSDKGSIPDRFSAQQFSDYHSELNMSSLELGDSALYFCASSSGLAGGATDTQYFGPGTRLTVL.

About this clone itself: Relative to the germline gene, one junction end is altered; a read error may explain this. The chain joins TRBV5-4 to TRBJ1-2, with TRBD1 matching over 9 bases. The CDR3 extends over 16 amino acids. From germline, CDR1 is SGHNT and CDR2 YYREEE (reference sequence). CDR3 amino acids: CASSFPQPGQGYRYTF. The CDR3 bases are TGTGCCAGCAGCTTTCCCCAGCCGGGACAGGGCTATCGCTACACCTTC.

This chain joins TRBV5-1 and TRBJ2-7; TRBD1 aligns across 9 bases. Losses at the gene ends were 0 bases for V and 3 bases for J; bases not matched to a gene: 7. CDR1 and CDR2 from the germline V gene are SGHRS and YFSETQ. There are 16 residues in the CDR3. Written as DNA, the CDR3 is TGCGCCAGCAGCTTGGCCCCGGGACAGGGTTTCTACGAGCAGTACTTC. Translating it yields CASSLAPGQGFYEQYF.

Worth noting for this clone: The junction departs from the called germline gene at one end, perhaps through a read error. The rearrangement uses TRBV9 and TRBJ1-2; 10 bases agree with TRBD1. Germline CDR1 reads SGDLS; CDR2 reads YYNGEE. There are 14 residues in the CDR3. The CDR3 is CASSSRDRGEGYAF. The CDR3, as DNA: TGTGCCAGCAGTTCTCGGGACAGGGGAGAGGGCTACGCCTTC.

The V call is TRBV28, the J call TRBJ2-5, with 12 bases fitting TRBD2. Per the germline V gene, CDR1 is MDHEN and CDR2 is SYDVKM. After removal of 6 bases from V and 1 base from J, the junction contained 6 bases not matched to a gene. This CDR3 spans 16 amino acids. In DNA, the CDR3 is TGTGCCAGCAGCATCGGACTAGCGGGGTCCCAAGAGACCCAGTACTTC. Residues: CASSIGLAGSQETQYF.

The J gene is TRBJ2-3, the V gene TRBV7-3; 8 bases match TRBD2. Germline V gives CDR1 SGHTA, CDR2 FQGTGA. Losses at the gene ends were 5 bases for V and 4 bases for J; bases not matched to a gene: 5. The CDR3 is made up of 14 amino acids. CDR3 sequence: CASSPGLEADTQYF. As DNA, the CDR3 is TGTGCCAGCAGCCCGGGACTAGAGGCAGATACGCAGTATTTT.

The chain recombines TRBV19 with TRBJ1-5; 9 bases fit TRBD1. Germline CDR1 is LNHDA and CDR2 is SQIVND (reference sequence). V lost 4 bases and J lost 6; bases outside the gene matches: 4. The length of the CDR3 is 14 residues. CDR3 in DNA: TGTGCCAGTAGTACAACAGGGGGCGGTCAGCCCCAGCATTTT. Its translation: CASSTTGGGQPQHF.

V is TRBV21-1 and J is TRBJ2-7; the table calls TRBD1, which could not be checked here. TRBV21-1 is classified as a pseudogene. The CDR3 covers 11 residues. This CDR3 reads CASSKGTGQYF. CDR3 nucleotide sequence: TGTGCCAGCAGCAAAGGGACAGGGCAGTACTTC.

The chain uses TRBV4-1 and TRBJ2-5, with 11 bases that match TRBD1. The J call may be incorrect, as the DNA end agrees better with TRBJ2-7. Germline loops: CDR1 MGHRA, CDR2 YSYEKL. This CDR3 has 16 amino acids. The CDR3 DNA reads as TGCGCCAGCAGCCAAGATGGCGGGACAGGGGGCTACGAGCAGTACTTC. Its protein is CASSQDGGTGGYEQYF.

The J gene is TRBJ2-7, the V gene TRBV9; possible D gene TRBD2, 5 bases. Germline assignment: CDR1 SGDLS and CDR2 YYNGEE. This CDR3 contains 15 residues. Trimming removed 4 bases at V and 0 bases at J, with 14 bases between. In DNA, the CDR3 is TGTGCCAGCAGCAGGGCCAGCGGAGTCTCCTACGAGCAGTACTTC. Residues: CASSRASGVSYEQYF.

The chain has TRBV27 and TRBJ1-5, with a possible D match to TRBD1 (6 bases). Germline CDR1 MNHEY, CDR2 SMNVEV (reference sequence). Trimming stripped 6 bases from V and 2 bases from J, with 17 bases between. This CDR3 is built from 16 residues. The CDR3 protein is CASSPRGGWGNQPQHF. The CDR3 nucleotides read TGTGCCAGCAGCCCACGGGGGGGCTGGGGCAATCAGCCCCAGCATTTT.

The rearrangement uses TRBV11-2 and TRBJ1-4; 7 nucleotides line up with TRBD1. The CDR3 is 12 residues long. Trimming took 1 base from V and 13 from J; bases not matched to a gene: 3. Germline V gives CDR1 SGHAT, CDR2 FQNNGV. The DNA of the CDR3 is TGTGCCAGCAGCTTAGGACAGGGATTACTGTTTTTT. Translation: CASSLGQGLLFF.

This clone was counted a single time. The chain uses TRBV18 and TRBJ1-4, with unresolved D. The CDR3 contains 14 residues. V lost 0 bases and J lost 8, with 10 bases in between. Germline V gene sequence: CDR1 KGHSH, CDR2 LQKENI. The CDR3 reads CASSPPSRPEKLFF. CDR3 nucleotides: TGTGCCAGCTCACCACCGAGCAGGCCGGAAAAACTGTTTTTT.

This clone has just a few counts. A read error may account for a junction end that differs from germline. The chain carries TRBV6-5 and TRBJ1-1; possibly TRBD1 for D (5 bases). This CDR3 contains 15 residues. The germline gives CDR1 MNHEY, CDR2 SVGAGI. The CDR3, as DNA: TGTGCCAGCACCAATGTGGGGCTTCGGAACCCTGAAGCTTTCTTT. Translation gives CASTNVGLRNPEAFF.

The gene calls are TRBV28 and TRBJ2-2; tentatively, D is TRBD1 (6 bases). CDR3 size: 13 residues. Trimming took 6 bases from V and 2 from J, leaving 7 bases between them. The germline V gene has CDR1 MDHEN and CDR2 SYDVKM. The CDR3 here is CASSGTNTGELFF. CDR3 in DNA: TGTGCCAGCAGCGGGACAAACACCGGGGAGCTGTTTTTT.

The gene calls are TRBV10-2 and TRBJ1-6; D possibly corresponds to TRBD1 (6 bases). The length of the CDR3 is 15 residues. Trimming left V 1 base short and J 10 bases short, with 14 bases between. CDR1 is WSHSY, CDR2 SAAADI, per germline. The CDR3 nucleotides read TGCGCCAGCAGTGAGTTTCAGGGGACGAGCTCACCCCTCCACTTT. Amino acid sequence: CASSEFQGTSSPLHF.

The CDR3 DNA is TGCAGCGTTGATGGAAACCGGGATGAGCAGTTCTTC. Encoded protein: CSVDGNRDEQFF. The rearrangement uses TRBV29-1 and TRBJ2-1; D ambiguous. The CDR3 runs 12 residues. Germline-derived CDR1 and CDR2 are SQVTM and ANQGSEA. Trimming removed 3 bases at V and 8 bases at J, with 11 bases between.

The rearrangement joins TRBV19 to TRBJ2-3; D remains ambiguous. The CDR3 has 15 amino acids. Germline lookup yields CDR1 LNHDA and CDR2 SQIVND (reference sequence). V gave up 5 bases and J gave up 0 bases, with 12 bases separating them. The CDR3 bases are TGTGCCAGTAGTGGTGGCAGGCAGAGCACAGATACGCAGTATTTT. Translation gives CASSGGRQSTDTQYF.